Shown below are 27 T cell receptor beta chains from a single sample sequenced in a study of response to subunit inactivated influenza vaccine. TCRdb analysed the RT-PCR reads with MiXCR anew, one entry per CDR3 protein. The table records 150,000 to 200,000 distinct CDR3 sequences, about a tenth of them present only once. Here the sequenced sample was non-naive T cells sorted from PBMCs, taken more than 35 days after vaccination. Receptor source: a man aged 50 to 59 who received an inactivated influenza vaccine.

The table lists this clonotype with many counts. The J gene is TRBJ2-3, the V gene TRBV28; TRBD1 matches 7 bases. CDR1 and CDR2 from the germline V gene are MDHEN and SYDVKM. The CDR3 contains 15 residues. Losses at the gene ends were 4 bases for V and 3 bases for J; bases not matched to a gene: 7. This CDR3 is CASSSTGSRTDTQYF. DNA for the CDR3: TGTGCCAGCAGTTCGACAGGGTCGCGAACAGATACGCAGTATTTT.

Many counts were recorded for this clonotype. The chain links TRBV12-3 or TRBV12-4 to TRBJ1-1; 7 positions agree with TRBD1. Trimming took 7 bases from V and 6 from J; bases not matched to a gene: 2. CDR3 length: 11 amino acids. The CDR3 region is CASMTGSEAFF. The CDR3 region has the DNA TGTGCCAGCATGACAGGGTCTGAAGCTTTCTTT.

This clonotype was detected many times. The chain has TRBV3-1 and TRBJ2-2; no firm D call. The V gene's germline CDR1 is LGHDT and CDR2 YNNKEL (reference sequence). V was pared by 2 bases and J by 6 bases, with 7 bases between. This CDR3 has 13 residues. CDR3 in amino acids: CASSQLSSGELFF. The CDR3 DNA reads TGTGCCAGCAGCCAATTGAGTTCCGGGGAGCTGTTTTTT.

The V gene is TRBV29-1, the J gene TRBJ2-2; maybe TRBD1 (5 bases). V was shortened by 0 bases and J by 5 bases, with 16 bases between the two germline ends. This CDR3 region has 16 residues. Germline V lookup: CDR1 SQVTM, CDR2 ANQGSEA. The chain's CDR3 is CSVEDRAGLRTGELFF. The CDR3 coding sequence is TGCAGCGTTGAAGATCGTGCAGGGTTGAGGACCGGGGAGCTGTTTTTT.

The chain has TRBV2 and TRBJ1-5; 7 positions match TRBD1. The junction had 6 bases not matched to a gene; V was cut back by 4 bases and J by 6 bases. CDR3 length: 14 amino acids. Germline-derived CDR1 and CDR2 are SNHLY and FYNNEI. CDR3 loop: CASSVGGGGQPQHF. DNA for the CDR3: TGTGCCAGCAGTGTTGGAGGGGGCGGTCAGCCCCAGCATTTT.

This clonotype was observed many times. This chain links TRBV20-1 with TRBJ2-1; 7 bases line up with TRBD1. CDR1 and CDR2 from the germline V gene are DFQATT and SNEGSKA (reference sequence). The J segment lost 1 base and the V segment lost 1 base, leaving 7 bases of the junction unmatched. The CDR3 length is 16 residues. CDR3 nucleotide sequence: TGCAGTGCTAGAGGCAGGGACAGAAGTTCCTACAATGAGCAGTTCTTC. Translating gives CSARGRDRSSYNEQFF.

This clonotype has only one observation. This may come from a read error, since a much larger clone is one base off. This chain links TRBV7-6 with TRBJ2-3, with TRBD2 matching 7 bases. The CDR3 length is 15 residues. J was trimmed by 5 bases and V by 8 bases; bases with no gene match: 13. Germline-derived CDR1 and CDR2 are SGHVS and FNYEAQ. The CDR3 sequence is CASGGLGSGVDTQYF. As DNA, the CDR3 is TGTGCCAGCGGCGGGCTTGGAAGCGGGGTAGATACGCAGTATTTT.

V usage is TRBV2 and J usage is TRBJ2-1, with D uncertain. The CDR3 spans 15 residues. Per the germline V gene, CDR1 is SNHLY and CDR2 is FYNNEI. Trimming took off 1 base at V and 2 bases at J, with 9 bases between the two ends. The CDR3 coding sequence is TGTGCCAGCAGTGAAGGCAAGAACACCTACAATGAGCAGTTCTTC. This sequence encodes CASSEGKNTYNEQFF.

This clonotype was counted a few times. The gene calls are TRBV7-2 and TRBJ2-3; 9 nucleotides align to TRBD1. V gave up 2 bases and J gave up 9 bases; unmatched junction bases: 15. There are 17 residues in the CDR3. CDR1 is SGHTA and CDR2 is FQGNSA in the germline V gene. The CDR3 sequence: CASSLRQGQGTAGTQYF. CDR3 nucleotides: TGTGCCAGCAGCTTAAGGCAGGGACAGGGAACGGCGGGAACGCAGTATTTT.

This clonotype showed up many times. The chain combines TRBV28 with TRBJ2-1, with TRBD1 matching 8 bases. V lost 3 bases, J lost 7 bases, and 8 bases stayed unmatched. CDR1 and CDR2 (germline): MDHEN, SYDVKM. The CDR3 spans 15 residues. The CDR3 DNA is TGTGCCAGCAGTTTTTTCAGGACAGGGTGGAATGAGCAGTTCTTC. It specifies CASSFFRTGWNEQFF.

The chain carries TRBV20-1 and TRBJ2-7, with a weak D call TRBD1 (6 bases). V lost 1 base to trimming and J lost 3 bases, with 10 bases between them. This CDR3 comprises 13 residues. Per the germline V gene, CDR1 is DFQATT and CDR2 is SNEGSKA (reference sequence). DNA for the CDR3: TGCAGTGCTAGAGTCAGGGGTAGCTACGAGCAGTACTTC. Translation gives CSARVRGSYEQYF.

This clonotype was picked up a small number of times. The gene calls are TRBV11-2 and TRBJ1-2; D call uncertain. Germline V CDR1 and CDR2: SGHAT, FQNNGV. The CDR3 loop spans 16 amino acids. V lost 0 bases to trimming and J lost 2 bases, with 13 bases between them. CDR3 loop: CASSLDSARFNYGYTF. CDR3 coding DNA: TGTGCCAGCAGCTTAGATAGTGCCCGATTCAACTATGGCTACACCTTC.

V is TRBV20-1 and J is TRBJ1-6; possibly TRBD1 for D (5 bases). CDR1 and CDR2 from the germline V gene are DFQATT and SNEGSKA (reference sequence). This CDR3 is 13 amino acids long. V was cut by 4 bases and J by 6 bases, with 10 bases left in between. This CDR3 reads CSANRDGNSPLHF. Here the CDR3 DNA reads TGCAGTGCTAACCGGGACGGTAATTCACCCCTCCACTTT.

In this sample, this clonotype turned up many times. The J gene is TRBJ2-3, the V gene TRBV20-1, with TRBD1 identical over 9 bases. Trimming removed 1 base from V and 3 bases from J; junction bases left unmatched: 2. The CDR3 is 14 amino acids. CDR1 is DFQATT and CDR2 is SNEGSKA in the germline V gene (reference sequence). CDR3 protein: CSARGDRVTDTQYF. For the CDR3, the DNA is TGCAGTGCTAGAGGGGACAGGGTTACAGATACGCAGTATTTT.

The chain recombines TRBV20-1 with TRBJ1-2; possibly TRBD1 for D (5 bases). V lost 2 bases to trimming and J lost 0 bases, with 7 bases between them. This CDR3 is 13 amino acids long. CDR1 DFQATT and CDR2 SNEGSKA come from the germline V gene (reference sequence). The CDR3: CSARPTANYGYTF. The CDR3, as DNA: TGCAGTGCTAGACCGACAGCTAACTATGGCTACACCTTC.

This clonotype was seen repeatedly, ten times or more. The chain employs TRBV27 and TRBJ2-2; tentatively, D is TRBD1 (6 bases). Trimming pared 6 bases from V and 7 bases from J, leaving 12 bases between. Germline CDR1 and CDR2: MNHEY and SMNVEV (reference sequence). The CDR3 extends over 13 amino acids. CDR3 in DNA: TGTGCCAGCAGACAGGGCCCGGTCGGGGAGCTGTTTTTT. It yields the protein CASRQGPVGELFF.

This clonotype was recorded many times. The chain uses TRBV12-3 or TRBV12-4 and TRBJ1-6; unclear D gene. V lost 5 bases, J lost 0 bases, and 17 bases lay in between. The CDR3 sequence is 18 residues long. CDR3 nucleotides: TGTGCCAGCAGTGAGGCTTTAAGTGGAAGCTCCTATAATTCACCCCTCCACTTT. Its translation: CASSEALSGSSYNSPLHF.

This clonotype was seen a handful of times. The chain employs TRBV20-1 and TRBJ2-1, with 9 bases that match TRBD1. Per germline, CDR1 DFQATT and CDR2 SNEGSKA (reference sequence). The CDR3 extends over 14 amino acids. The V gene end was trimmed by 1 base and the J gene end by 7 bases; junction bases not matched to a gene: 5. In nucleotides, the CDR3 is TGCAGTGCTAGAGGAGGACAGGGGCCTAATGAGCAGTTCTTC. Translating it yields CSARGGQGPNEQFF.

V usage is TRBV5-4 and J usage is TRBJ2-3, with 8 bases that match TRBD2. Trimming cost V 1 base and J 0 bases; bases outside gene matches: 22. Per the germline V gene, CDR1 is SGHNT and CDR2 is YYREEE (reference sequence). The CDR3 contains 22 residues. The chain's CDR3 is CASSLLPELGGGSQGSTDTQYF. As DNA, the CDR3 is TGTGCCAGCAGCTTGCTACCTGAACTAGGCGGGGGGTCACAGGGTAGCACAGATACGCAGTATTTT.

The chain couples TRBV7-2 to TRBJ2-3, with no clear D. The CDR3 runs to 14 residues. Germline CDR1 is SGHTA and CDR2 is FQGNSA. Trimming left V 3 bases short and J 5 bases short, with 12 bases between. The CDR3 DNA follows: TGTGCCAGCAGCTTGGGCCGATCCTTAGATACGCAGTATTTT. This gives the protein CASSLGRSLDTQYF.

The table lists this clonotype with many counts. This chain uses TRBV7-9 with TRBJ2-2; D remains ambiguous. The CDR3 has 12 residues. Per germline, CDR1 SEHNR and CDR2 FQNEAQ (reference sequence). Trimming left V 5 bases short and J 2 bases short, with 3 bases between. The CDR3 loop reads CASSENTGELFF. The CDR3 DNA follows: TGTGCCAGCAGCGAAAACACCGGGGAGCTGTTTTTT. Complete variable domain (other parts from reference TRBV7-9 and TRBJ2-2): DTGVSQNPRHKITKRGQNVTFRCDPISEHNRLYWYRQTLGQGPEFLTYFQNEAQLEKSRLLSDRFSAERPKGSFSTLEIQRTEQGDSAMYLCASSENTGELFFGEGSRLTVL.

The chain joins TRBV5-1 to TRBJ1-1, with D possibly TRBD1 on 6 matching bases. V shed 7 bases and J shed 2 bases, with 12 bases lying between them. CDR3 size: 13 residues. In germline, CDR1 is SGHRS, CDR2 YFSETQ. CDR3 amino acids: CASRGGVNTEAFF. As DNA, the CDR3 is TGCGCCAGCCGGGGGGGCGTCAACACTGAAGCTTTCTTT.

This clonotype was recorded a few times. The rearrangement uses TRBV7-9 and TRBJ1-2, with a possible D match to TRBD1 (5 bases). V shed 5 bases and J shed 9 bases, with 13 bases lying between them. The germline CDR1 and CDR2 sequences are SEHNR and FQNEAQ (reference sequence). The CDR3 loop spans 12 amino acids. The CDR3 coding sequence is TGTGCCAGCAGCGATCGGGACGGCAGCTACACCTTC. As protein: CASSDRDGSYTF.

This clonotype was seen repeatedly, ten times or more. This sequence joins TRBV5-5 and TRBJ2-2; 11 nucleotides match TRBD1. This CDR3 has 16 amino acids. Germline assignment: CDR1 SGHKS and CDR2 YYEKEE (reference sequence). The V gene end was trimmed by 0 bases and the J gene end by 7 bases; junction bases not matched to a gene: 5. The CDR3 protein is CASSLAGQGAIGELFF. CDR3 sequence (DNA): TGTGCCAGCAGCTTGGCCGGACAGGGGGCCATCGGGGAGCTGTTTTTT.

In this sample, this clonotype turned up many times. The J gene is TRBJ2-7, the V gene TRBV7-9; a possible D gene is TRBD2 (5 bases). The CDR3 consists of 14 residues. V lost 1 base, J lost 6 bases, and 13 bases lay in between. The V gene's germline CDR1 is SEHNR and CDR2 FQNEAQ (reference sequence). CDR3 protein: CASSLVSRGSEQYF. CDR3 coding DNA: TGTGCCAGCAGCTTAGTTAGCCGTGGGAGCGAGCAGTACTTC.

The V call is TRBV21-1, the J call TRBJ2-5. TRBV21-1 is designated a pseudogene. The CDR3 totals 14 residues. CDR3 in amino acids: CASARTVPQETQYF. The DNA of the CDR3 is TGTGCCAGCGCCCGAACAGTGCCCCAAGAGACCCAGTACTTC.

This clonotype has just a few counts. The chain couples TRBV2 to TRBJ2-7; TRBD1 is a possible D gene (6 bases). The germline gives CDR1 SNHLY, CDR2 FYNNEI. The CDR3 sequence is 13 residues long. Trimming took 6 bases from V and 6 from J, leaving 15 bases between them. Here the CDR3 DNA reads TGTGCCAGCAGGAAGGACAGTAATATCGAGCAGTACTTC. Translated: CASRKDSNIEQYF.